The rows below give T cell receptor beta chains drawn from one sample of a study of shared clonotypes between healthy human individuals. Only in-frame clones appear in the TCRdb table, and some are missing; sequencing was by immunoSEQ multiplex PCR. The sample records about 990,000 clones, about 80% being singletons. The sample taken for sequencing was memory CD4+ T cells from PBMCs. These receptor sequences come from a man aged 18 to 30 in good health. Some clones in this sample may be carry-over from other donors' samples. Both conserved end residues are trimmed from each CDR3. The size entry is marked missing in some rows and otherwise reads once, few, many or a size class.

.	TRBV5-4	ASSLGDRSFLNEQY
.	TRBV2	ASSVNAEAF
.	TRBV19	ASSIRGRDQPQH
few	TRBV2	ASRNGGRGTEAF
.	TRBV27	ASSPTPTA
.	TRBV28	ASSLNRDYGYI
.	TRBV29-1	SVSGGRVVEQY
.	TRBV29-1	SVETSTTDTQY
.	TRBV7-3	ASSPDRARGGTVLT
.	TRBV29-1	STDTGGGTQY
once	TRBV5-6	ASSLSPNQPQH
.	TRBV10-3	AISESTVGKSSYNEQF
.	TRBV7-8	ASSSRAGADEQF
.	TRBV5-1	ASSKRYRGDTQY
.	TRBV6-1	ASSRITYEQY
.	TRBV27	ASSLQGQGGGRGELF
.	TRBV27	ASSLGRAGGGNEQY
.	TRBV11-2	ASSLASGAGELF
few	TRBV9	ASSVEGEGALH
few	TRBV29-1	SVSAGGNTEAF
few	TRBV7-2	ASSLALLAGVQTQY
.	TRBV5-1	ASSLGGRSYNEQF
.	TRBV30	AWSSRGDLF
.	TRBV30	AWSMVSSGNTIY
.	TRBV11-2	ASSPIPRGYQETQY
.	TRBV7-9	ASSFEGHGYT
.	TRBV7-2	ASSRDRHNEQF
.	TRBV6-1	ASMASGTDTQY
.	TRBV5-1	ASSLLAQGQETQY
.	TRBV15	ATSRATGANVLT
.	TRBV7-9	ASSLDGRGNTEAF
.	TRBV19	ASSMEPYGYT
few	TRBV29-1	SVKGVGEPQF
few	TRBV2	ASGRQVQETQY
.	TRBV9	ASSARREASGYT
few	TRBV15	ATSSYGGYT
.	TRBV7-2	ASSPDRSGNTIY
.	TRBV6-6	ASSYTQSYEQY
.	TRBV5-4	ASSLDVGGSYNEQF
.	TRBV5-1	ASSLGDYRTDTQY
.	TRBV7-2	ASSSRKQGRDEQF
.	TRBV18	ASSGTDQETQY
once	TRBV2	ASWGGVGLGAEQF
few	TRBV6-6	ASGSTRAQGSGELF
.	TRBV28	ASSLRTGGAGELF